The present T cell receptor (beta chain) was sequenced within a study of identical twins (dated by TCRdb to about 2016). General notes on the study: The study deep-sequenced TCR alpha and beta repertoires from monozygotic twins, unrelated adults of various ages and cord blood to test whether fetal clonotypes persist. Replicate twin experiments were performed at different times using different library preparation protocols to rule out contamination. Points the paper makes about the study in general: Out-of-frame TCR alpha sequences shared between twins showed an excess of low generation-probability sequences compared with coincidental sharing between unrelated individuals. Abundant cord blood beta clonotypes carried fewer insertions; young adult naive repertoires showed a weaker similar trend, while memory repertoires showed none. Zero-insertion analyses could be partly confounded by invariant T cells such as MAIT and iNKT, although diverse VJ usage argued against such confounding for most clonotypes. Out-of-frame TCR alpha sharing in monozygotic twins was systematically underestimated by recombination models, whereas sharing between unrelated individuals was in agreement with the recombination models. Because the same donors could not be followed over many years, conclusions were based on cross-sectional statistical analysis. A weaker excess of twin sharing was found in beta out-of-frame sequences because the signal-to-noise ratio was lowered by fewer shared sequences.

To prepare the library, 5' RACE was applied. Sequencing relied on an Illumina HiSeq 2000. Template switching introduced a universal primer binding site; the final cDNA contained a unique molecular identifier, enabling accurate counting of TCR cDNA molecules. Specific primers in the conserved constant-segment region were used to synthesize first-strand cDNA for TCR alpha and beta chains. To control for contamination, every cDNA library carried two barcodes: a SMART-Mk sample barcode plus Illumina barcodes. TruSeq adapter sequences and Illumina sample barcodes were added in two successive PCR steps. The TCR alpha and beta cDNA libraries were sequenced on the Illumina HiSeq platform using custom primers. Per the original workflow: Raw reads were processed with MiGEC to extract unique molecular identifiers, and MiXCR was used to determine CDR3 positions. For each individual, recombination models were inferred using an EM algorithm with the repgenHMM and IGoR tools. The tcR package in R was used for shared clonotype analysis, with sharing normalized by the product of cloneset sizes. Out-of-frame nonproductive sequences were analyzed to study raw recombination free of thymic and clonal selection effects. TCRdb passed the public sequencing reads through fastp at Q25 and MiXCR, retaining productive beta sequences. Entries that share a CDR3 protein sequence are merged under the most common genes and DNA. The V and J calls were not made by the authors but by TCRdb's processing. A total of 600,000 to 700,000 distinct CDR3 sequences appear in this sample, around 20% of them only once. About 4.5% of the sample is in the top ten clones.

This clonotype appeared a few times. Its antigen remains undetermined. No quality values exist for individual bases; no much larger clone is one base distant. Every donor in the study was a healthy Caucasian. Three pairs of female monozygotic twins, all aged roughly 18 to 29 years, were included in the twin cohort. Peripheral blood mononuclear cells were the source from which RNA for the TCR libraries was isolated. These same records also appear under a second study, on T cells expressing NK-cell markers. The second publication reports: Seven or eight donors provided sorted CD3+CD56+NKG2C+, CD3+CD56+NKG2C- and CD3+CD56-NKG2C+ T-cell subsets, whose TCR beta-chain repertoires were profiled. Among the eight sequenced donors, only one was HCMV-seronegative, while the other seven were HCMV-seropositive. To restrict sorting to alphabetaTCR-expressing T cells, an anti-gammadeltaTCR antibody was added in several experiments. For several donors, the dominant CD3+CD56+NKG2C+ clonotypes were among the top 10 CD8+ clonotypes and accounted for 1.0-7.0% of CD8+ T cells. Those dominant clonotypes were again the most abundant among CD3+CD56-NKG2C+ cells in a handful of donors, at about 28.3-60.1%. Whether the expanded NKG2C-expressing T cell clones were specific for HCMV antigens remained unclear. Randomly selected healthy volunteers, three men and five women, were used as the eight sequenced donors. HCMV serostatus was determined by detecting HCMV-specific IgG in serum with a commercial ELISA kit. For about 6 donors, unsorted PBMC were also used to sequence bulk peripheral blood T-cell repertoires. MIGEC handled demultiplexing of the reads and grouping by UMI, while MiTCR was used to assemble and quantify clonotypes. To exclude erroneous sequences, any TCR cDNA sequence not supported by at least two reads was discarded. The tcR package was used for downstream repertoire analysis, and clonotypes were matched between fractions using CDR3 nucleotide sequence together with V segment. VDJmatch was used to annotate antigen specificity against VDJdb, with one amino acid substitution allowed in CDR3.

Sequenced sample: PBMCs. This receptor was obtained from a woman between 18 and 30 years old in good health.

The DNA sequence reads TGTGCCACCAGCAGAGAGATGCCGACCCAAGCGAATCGGTTCGCAGATACGCAGTATTTT. Translation gives CATSREMPTQANRFADTQYF. The chain is made from TRBV15 and TRBJ2-3; no D segment can be confidently identified. CDR1 and CDR2 were assigned from the germline V gene (reference sequence) as LNHNV and YYDKDF. A distance of 26 bases separates the germline ends of V and J, which lose 0 bases and 4 bases respectively. Inclusive of the bounding cysteine and phenylalanine, the CDR3 is 20 residues long. The read is trimmed to its CDR3 DNA, 60 bases read in frame from base 1.